The present entry profiles one T cell receptor (beta chain) with its context. These data originate in a study of technical replicates of blood from a few donors. TCRdb keeps only in-frame clones here, not all; method: immunoSEQ multiplex PCR. The sample yields 55,000 to 60,000 clones, around 93% seen once. V was clipped by 3 bases and J by 6 bases; unmatched bases: 8. CDR3 length: 15 amino acids. The germline V gene has CDR1 SGDLS and CDR2 YYNGEE. The chain links TRBV9 to TRBJ2-7; 11 nucleotides line up with TRBD2. The specimen sequenced was PBMCs. The sequence derives from a human donor in good health. Some clones in this sample may be carry-over from other donors' samples. The CDR3 spells CASSETLAGASEQYF. CDR3 nucleotide sequence: TGTGCCAGCAGCGAAACACTAGCGGGAGCATCCGAGCAGTACTTC.